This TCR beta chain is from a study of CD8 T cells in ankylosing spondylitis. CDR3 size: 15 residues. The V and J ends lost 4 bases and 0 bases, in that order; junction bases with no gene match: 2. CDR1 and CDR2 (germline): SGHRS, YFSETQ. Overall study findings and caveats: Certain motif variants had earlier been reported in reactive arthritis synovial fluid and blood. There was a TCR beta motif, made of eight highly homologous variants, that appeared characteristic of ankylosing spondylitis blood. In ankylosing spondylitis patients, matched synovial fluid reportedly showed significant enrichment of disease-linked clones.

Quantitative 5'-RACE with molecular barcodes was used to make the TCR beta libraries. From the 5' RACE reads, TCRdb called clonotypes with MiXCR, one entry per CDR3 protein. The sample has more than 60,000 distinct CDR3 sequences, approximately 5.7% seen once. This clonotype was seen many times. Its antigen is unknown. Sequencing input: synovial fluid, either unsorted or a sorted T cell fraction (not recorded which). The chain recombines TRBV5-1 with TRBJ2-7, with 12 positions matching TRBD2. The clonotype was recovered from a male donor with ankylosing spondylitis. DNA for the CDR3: TGCGCCAGCAGCCGGACTAGCGGGGTCTCCTACGAGCAGTACTTC. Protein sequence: CASSRTSGVSYEQYF.